One TCR beta chain is described in this entry. Primers included in the PCR were 60 Vbeta and 13 Jbeta primers. TCRdb's copy holds only in-frame clones and misses some; the assay was immunoSEQ multiplex PCR. The sample yields about 200,000 clones, roughly 80% seen once. Healthy donors of bone marrow made up the group. These data are taken from a study of cytomegalovirus exposure and HLA in healthy donors. Per germline, CDR1 MDHEN and CDR2 SYDVKM. This CDR3 comprises 14 residues. With V trimmed by 5 bases and J by 4 bases, 4 bases remained unmatched. What was sequenced was PBMCs. The chain has TRBV28 and TRBJ1-1; 10 bases are shared with TRBD1. The sequence was obtained from a male donor in good health and CMV-seronegative. CDR3 coding DNA: TGTGCCAGCAGTCCTGGGACAGGGGTCACTGAAGCTTTCTTT. Its protein is CASSPGTGVTEAFF.